A single sample gave rise to the 4 T cell receptor beta chains below, sequenced in a study of shared clonotypes between healthy human individuals. The data were produced by immunoSEQ multiplex PCR, yet TCRdb's version contains in-frame clones alone and is incomplete. Among some 1 million clones, roughly 70% were seen once, and the ten largest hold roughly 1.5%. The sample taken for sequencing was memory CD4+ T cells sorted from blood. Specified subset: CD45RA-negative fraction. Every receptor here comes from a man between 18 and 35 years old in good health.

The chain recombines TRBV9 with TRBJ2-7; D gene uncertain. The V and J ends lost 4 bases and 5 bases respectively, with 16 bases between them. CDR3 length equals 14 residues. The germline gives CDR1 SGDLS, CDR2 YYNGEE. CDR3 loop: CASSPLTASHEQYF. In DNA, the CDR3 is TGTGCCAGCAGCCCCCTGACGGCTTCCCACGAGCAGTACTTC.

J is TRBJ1-3 and V is TRBV9; D gene unclear. Germline V gives CDR1 SGDLS, CDR2 YYNGEE. The CDR3 extends over 17 amino acids. Trimming pared 0 bases from V and 1 base from J, leaving 14 bases between. The CDR3 DNA reads as TGTGCCAGCAGCGTAGGGGAATGGGCAGCTTCTGGAAACACCATATATTTT. Encoded protein: CASSVGEWAASGNTIYF. The full variable domain, in which reference TRBV9 and TRBJ1-3 provide the parts outside the CDR3, is DSGVTQTPKHLITATGQRVTLRCSPRSGDLSVYWYQQSLDQGLQFLIQYYNGEERAKGNILERFSAQQFPDLHSELNLSSLELGDSALYFCASSVGEWAASGNTIYFGEGSWLTVV.

Only a few counts were recorded for this clone. Within the sample, other DNA sequences also encode this same CDR3. This chain links TRBV5-1 with TRBJ2-3; D is unclear. The V and J ends lost 0 bases and 1 base respectively, with 9 bases between them. Germline V CDR1 and CDR2: SGHRS, YFSETQ. The CDR3 extends over 15 amino acids. Here the CDR3 DNA reads TGCGCCAGCAGCTTGGAGGGCACACGCACAGATACGCAGTATTTT. Its protein is CASSLEGTRTDTQYF.

Comments on this clone: Other DNA sequences in the sample encode the same CDR3. This chain uses TRBV5-4 with TRBJ1-1, with a possible D match to TRBD1 (6 bases). The CDR3 covers 13 residues. Trimming took 1 base from V and 4 from J, leaving 8 bases between them. Germline V gene lookup returns CDR1 SGHNT and CDR2 YYREEE (reference sequence). For the CDR3, the DNA is TGTGCCAGCAGCTTGAAGGGGGGCACTGAAGCTTTCTTT. Protein sequence: CASSLKGGTEAFF.